This TCR beta chain is from a study of shared clonotypes between healthy human individuals (dated by TCRdb to 2019 to 2021). Looking at the study overall: Three men and a couple of women, aged 18 to 49 years, made up the cohort. For each donor, CD4 naive and CD4 memory were each run on three plates, CD8 naive on two plates, and CD8 memory on one plate. The study deeply sequenced blood TCR repertoires of about 5 healthy adults to estimate repertoire size and the extent of clonotype sharing between individuals. Different laboratories and diverse techniques were used to prepare libraries and sequence TCR repertoires, to increase sequencing depth and limit assay-specific biases. Each donor's leukapheresis produced roughly between roughly 0.85 and 10 billion PBMCs.

The paper as a whole reports these results and caveats: Roughly 5% of naive CD4, 3.5% of naive CD8, around 2.3% of memory CD4, and more than 0.35% of memory CD8 clonotypes were shared across a few donors. Larger estimated clonotype richness was generally found for naive subsets than for memory subsets. Higher generation probabilities were observed for clonotypes shared by all four sorted-subset donors than for non-shared clonotypes. Sampling was limited to blood, and TCR repertoires in tissue likely differ from TCR repertoires in blood. Pairwise subsampling indicated that sequencing depth was expected to affect the degree of clonotype sharing among donors. Incomplete sequencing was indicated by rarefaction of sorted-subset datasets, despite the large sequencing depth. The genetic and exposure-history diversity represented was limited by the small number of donors.

CD8 naive samples consisted of CD45RO-negative cells that were positively selected for CCR7, yielding a CD45RA+CCR7+ population without TemRA cells. Donors were healthy HIV-negative adults with no recently reported acute infections or vaccinations. Every donor was a Caucasian adult residing in Nashville, Tennessee, USA. Blood was obtained by leukapheresis, after which PBMCs were separated by Ficoll-Histopaque density gradient centrifugation and cryopreserved in liquid nitrogen vapor phase. Purity and quantity of every magnetically sorted T cell population were checked by analytical flow cytometry. Each sorted fraction had its genomic DNA isolated and then quantified by UV absorbance on a Nanodrop 2000c. Comment on this clone: Its target antigen remains unknown. No base qualities exist here, and no much larger clone lies one base off it.

Using the deep immunoSEQ assay, multiplex PCR amplified TCR CDR3 regions from genomic DNA. Genomic DNA extracted from each cell subset was distributed evenly over all wells of several immunoSEQ 96-well plates, and each plate served as one replicate. For sorted subsets, each replicate PCR was loaded with roughly 190 ng genomic DNA, equivalent to some 31,000 T cell genomes. Purified libraries were measured with a Qubit 3.0 fluorometer, size-checked on a Bioanalyzer 2100, and measured again with the KAPA Library Quantification kit. Every immunoSEQ 96-well plate was sequenced on a separate single-read 150-cycle Illumina NextSeq 550 flow cell. As for how the authors treated the data: The immunoSEQ output contained only junctional sequences without quality scores, so filtering could not match that applied to full-length reads. To assign V/J genes and CDR3, sequences were annotated against IMGT germline references using PyIR, a Python wrapper for IgBLAST v1.9. Reads were removed for weak V/J assignments (E-value above 1e-6), missing CDR3, stop codons, out-of-frame junctions, or ambiguous translated residues. V3J clonotypes were defined by identical inferred V gene, J gene, and CDR3 amino acid sequence. The percentage overlap between two repertoires was calculated by dividing the number of shared unique clonotypes by the size of the smaller repertoire. Repertoire richness was assessed with RTK rarefaction, the Chao1 estimator, and Recon v2.1 estimates of unobserved clonotypes. For all TCRbeta clonotypes obtained by the gDNA method from a few donors, generation probabilities were computed with OLGA. TCRdb retrieved this table from immuneACCESS and kept in-frame rearrangements only. Not all clones are present; in checked studies, unresolved V genes account for under half, and no reason is known for the remainder. V, J and clone size were drawn from that table, and D and trimming were deduced from the DNA. This sample lists about 550,000 clones; less than 97% were detected once. The top ten hold 0.11% of the sample.

CDR1 MDHEN and CDR2 SYDVKM are derived from the germline V gene. The CDR3 has 14 amino acids, counting the end cysteine and phenylalanine. The kept DNA is CDR3 alone, 42 bases in frame from the first base. Trimming at the junction amounts to 7 bases on V and 0 bases on J, and the germline ends lie 12 bases apart. The clonotype was recovered from a woman in her twenties or thirties in good health. Recombination linked TRBV28 to TRBJ1-1; no D segment can be confidently identified. The material sequenced was naive CD8+ T cells sorted from blood. In the paper's terms, the cell subset or site label means: CD45RA+CCR7+. The nucleotides read TGTGCCAGCATCCGTCGAGTGATGAACACTGAAGCTTTCTTT. Translated, this is CASIRRVMNTEAFF.